This TCR beta chain emerged from a study of beta chain features in type 1 diabetes. This clone was seen more than once but under ten times. A sort by CD45RO/CCR7/CD25/CD127/CD95/CD27 yielded CD4+ naive, central memory, regulatory and stem cell-like memory cells. Every isolated RNA sample was fully reverse transcribed, so sequencing captured expressed TCRB transcripts. Roughly 3.6 million reads on average were seen across naive, central memory and regulatory T cell samples. Profiled with immunoSEQ multiplex PCR; TCRdb holds only in-frame clones, not every one. Among around 240,000 clones listed, around 10% were seen once. The germline gives CDR1 MDHEN, CDR2 SYDVKM. CDR3 length equals 13 residues. Trimming left V 8 bases short and J 4 bases short, with 14 bases between.

The chain uses TRBV28 and TRBJ1-2, with unresolved D. The TCR was taken from a woman aged 18-29 years in good health. Sequenced input: naive CD4+ T cells from blood. The CDR3 DNA is TGTGCCAGCCGGAGCGAGGCCGTCTATGGCTACACCTTC. Amino acids: CASRSEAVYGYTF.